The 10 T cell receptor beta chains below all came from one sample that was sequenced in a study of beta chain features in type 1 diabetes. Reverse transcribing all isolated RNA meant expressed TCRB transcripts were sequenced. Measured with immunoSEQ multiplex PCR; TCRdb has only the in-frame clones, and not every one. Among roughly 250,000 clones, 68% were seen once, and the ten largest hold roughly 0.048%. Sequences were obtained from naive CD4+ T cells from blood. Receptors were obtained from a man aged 25-45 years in good health.

The chain combines TRBV20-1 with TRBJ1-1; D is possibly TRBD1 (5 bases). There are 11 residues in the CDR3. The germline V gene has CDR1 DFQATT and CDR2 SNEGSKA (reference sequence). Trimming took 4 bases from V and 8 from J, leaving 11 bases between them. The CDR3 loop is CSATGFREAFF. CDR3 in DNA: TGCAGTGCTACAGGGTTCCGGGAAGCTTTCTTT.

This chain connects TRBV28 to TRBJ2-7; 9 bases align to TRBD2. The ends lost 4 bases at V and 1 base at J; junction bases unmatched: 5. The CDR3 runs 15 residues. Germline V CDR1 and CDR2: MDHEN, SYDVKM. CDR3 DNA: TGTGCCAGCAGTTCCCCTAGCGGGGAGTCCTACGAGCAGTACTTC. Translating gives CASSSPSGESYEQYF.

This clone came up a few times. This chain uses TRBV30 with TRBJ2-6; D unclear. The CDR3 covers 13 residues. Germline V gene lookup returns CDR1 GTSNPN and CDR2 SVGIG (reference sequence). The V gene lost 5 bases and the J gene lost 2 bases, with 7 bases spanning the gap. Here the CDR3 reads CAWAGTGANVLTF. In DNA, the CDR3 is TGTGCCTGGGCAGGTACTGGGGCCAACGTCCTGACTTTC.

This chain connects TRBV5-1 to TRBJ2-3; D is unclear. V gave up 0 bases and J gave up 6 bases, with 8 bases separating them. The CDR3 totals 13 residues. CDR1 SGHRS and CDR2 YFSETQ come from the germline V gene. The CDR3 protein is CASSLALADTQYF. As DNA, the CDR3 is TGCGCCAGCAGCTTGGCCCTGGCGGATACGCAGTATTTT.

V is TRBV18 and J is TRBJ1-6; D remains unclear. The CDR3 spans 15 residues. Germline V gives CDR1 KGHSH, CDR2 LQKENI. Trimming removed 3 bases from V and 5 bases from J, with 11 bases in between. CDR3 sequence: CASSPIRKDNSPLHF. DNA for the CDR3: TGTGCCAGCTCACCCATCCGGAAAGATAATTCACCCCTCCACTTT.

CDR3 in DNA: TGTGCCACTAGCGTGAACACCGGGGAGCTGTTTTTT. Translation gives CATSVNTGELFF. The V and J genes are TRBV2 and TRBJ2-2; TRBD2 is a possible D gene (6 bases). The CDR3 totals 12 residues. In germline, CDR1 is SNHLY, CDR2 FYNNEI. Trimming cost V 10 bases and J 1 base, with 7 bases left between them.

The gene calls are TRBV2 and TRBJ1-3; D is uncertain. The CDR3 length is 14 residues. The germline CDR1 and CDR2 sequences are SNHLY and FYNNEI. Trimming cost V 5 bases and J 0 bases, with 8 bases left between them. The CDR3 region has the DNA TGTGCCAGCAGTTCTGGGGTCTCTGGAAACACCATATATTTT. Translating it yields CASSSGVSGNTIYF.

This clone was seen only a few times. The chain uses TRBV29-1 and TRBJ2-7; TRBD2 agrees at 8 bases. Germline CDR1 is SQVTM and CDR2 is ANQGSEA. The CDR3 sequence is 12 residues long. With V trimmed by 5 bases and J by 6 bases, 6 bases remained unmatched. The CDR3: CSVQSGRTEQYF. CDR3 nucleotides: TGCAGCGTTCAAAGCGGGAGAACCGAGCAGTACTTC.

The rearrangement joins TRBV5-4 to TRBJ1-2; D not certain. Germline V gene data show CDR1 as SGHNT and CDR2 as YYREEE (reference sequence). V was pared by 4 bases and J by 4 bases, with 17 bases between. The CDR3 has 15 residues. This CDR3 reads CASSRGGQTFYGYTF. CDR3 in DNA: TGTGCCAGCAGCCGGGGAGGCCAGACCTTCTATGGCTACACCTTC.

V and J are TRBV14 and TRBJ2-7; perhaps D is TRBD1 or TRBD2 (5 bases each). V was shortened by 2 bases and J by 0 bases, with 14 bases between the two germline ends. CDR1 SGHDN and CDR2 FVKESK come from the germline V gene. The CDR3 consists of 16 residues. CDR3 DNA sequence: TGTGCCAGCAGCCAAAGGGCAGGGACGAGCTCCTACGAGCAGTACTTC. Translating it yields CASSQRAGTSSYEQYF.